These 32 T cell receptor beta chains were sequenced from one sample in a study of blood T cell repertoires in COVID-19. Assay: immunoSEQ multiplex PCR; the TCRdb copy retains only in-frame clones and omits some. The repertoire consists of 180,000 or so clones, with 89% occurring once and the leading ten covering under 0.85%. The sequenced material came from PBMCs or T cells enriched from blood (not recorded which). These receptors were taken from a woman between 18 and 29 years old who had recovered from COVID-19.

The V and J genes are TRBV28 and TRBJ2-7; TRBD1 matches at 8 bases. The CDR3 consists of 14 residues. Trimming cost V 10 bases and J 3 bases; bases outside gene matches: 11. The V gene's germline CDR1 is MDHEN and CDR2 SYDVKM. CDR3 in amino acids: CATGNRGASYEQYF. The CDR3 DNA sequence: TGTGCCACCGGTAACAGGGGGGCTAGCTACGAGCAGTACTTC.

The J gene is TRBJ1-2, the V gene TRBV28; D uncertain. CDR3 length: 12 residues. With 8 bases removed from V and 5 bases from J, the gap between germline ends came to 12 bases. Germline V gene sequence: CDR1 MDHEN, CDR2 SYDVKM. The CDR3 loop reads CASAMGGYGYTF. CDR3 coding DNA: TGTGCCAGCGCTATGGGAGGGTATGGCTACACCTTC.

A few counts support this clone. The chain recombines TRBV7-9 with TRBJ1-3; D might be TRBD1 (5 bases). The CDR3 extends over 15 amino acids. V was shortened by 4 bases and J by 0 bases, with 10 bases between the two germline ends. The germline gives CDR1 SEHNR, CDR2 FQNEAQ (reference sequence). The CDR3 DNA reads TGTGCCAGCAGCTCTTACAGGACCTCTGGAAACACCATATATTTT. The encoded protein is CASSSYRTSGNTIYF.

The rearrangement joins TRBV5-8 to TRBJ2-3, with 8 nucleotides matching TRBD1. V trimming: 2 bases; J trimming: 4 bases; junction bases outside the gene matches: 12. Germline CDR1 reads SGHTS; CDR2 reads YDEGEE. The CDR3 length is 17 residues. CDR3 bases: TGTGCCAGCAGCTTAGGCGTGAGGACAGGGAGCGCAGATACGCAGTATTTT. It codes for CASSLGVRTGSADTQYF.

Written as DNA, the CDR3 is TGCGCCAGCAGCCAAGATCCCGGAGGAGCCTCCAATGAGCAGTTCTTC. This encodes CASSQDPGGASNEQFF. The rearrangement uses TRBV4-3 and TRBJ2-1, with D possibly TRBD2 on 5 matching bases. V shed 0 bases and J shed 6 bases, with 15 bases lying between them. This CDR3 is 16 amino acids long. CDR1 and CDR2 from the germline V gene are LGHNA and YSLEER.

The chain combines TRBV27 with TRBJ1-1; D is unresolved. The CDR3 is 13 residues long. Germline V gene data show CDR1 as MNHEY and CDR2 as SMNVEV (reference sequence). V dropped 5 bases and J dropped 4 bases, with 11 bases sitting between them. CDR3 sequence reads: CASSLGKGTEAFF. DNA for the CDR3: TGTGCCAGCAGTCTAGGAAAAGGCACTGAAGCTTTCTTT.

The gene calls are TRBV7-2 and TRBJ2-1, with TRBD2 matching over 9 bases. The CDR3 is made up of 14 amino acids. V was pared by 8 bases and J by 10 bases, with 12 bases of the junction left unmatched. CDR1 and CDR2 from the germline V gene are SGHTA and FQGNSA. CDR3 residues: CASLRGAGGLEQFF. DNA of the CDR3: TGTGCCAGCCTCAGGGGAGCGGGAGGTTTAGAGCAGTTCTTC.

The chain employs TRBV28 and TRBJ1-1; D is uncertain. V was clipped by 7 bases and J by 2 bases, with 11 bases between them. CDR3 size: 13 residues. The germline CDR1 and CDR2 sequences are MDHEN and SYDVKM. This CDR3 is CASNFNSNTEAFF. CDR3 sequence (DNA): TGTGCCAGCAACTTCAACTCTAACACTGAAGCTTTCTTT. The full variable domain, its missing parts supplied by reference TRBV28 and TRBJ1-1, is DVKVTQSSRYLVKRTGEKVFLECVQDMDHENMFWYRQDPGLGLRLIYFSYDVKMKEKGDIPEGYSVSREKKERFSLILESASTNQTSMYLCASNFNSNTEAFFGQGTRLTVV.

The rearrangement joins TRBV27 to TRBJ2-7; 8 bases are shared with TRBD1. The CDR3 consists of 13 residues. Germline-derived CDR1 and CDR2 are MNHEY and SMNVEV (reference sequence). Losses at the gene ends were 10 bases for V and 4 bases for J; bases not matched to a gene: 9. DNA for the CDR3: TGTGCCATTTCCGCAGGGGGCCGGTACGAGCAGTACTTC. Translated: CAISAGGRYEQYF.

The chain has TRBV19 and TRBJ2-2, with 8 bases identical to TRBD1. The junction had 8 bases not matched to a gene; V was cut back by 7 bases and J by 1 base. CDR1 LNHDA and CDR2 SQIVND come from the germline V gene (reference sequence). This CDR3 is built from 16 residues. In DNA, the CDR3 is TGTGCCAGTAATTGGAGGACAGGGAAGAACACCGGGGAGCTGTTTTTT. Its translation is CASNWRTGKNTGELFF.

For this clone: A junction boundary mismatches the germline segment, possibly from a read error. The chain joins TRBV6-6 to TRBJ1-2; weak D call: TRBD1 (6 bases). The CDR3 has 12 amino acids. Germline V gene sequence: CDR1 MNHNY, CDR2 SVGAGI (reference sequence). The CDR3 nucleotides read TGTGCCAGCAGTTACTCGAGCACAGGGAGTTCTTTC. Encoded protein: CASSYSSTGSSF.

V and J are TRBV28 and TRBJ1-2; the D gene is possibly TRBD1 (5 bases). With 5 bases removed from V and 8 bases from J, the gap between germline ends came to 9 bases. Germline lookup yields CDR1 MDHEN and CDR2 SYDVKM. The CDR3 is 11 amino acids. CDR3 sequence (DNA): TGTGCCAGCAGTCTTGACAGAGGCTACACCTTC. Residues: CASSLDRGYTF.

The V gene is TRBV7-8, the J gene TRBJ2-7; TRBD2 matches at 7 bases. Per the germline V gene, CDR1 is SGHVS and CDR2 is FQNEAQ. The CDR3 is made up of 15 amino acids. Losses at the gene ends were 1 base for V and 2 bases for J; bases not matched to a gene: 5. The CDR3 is CASSLGKGRAYEQYF. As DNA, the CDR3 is TGTGCCAGCAGCTTAGGGAAGGGGAGGGCCTACGAGCAGTACTTC.

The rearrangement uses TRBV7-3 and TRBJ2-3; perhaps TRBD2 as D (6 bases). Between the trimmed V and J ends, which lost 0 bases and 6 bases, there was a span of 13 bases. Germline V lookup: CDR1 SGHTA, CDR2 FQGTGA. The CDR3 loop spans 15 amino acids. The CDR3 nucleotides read TGTGCCAGCAGCTTAACCGGGAGTGTGATCGATACGCAGTATTTT. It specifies CASSLTGSVIDTQYF.

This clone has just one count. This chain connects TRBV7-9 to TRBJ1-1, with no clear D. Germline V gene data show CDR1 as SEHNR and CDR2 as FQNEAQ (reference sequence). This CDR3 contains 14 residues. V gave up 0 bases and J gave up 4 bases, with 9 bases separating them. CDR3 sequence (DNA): TGTGCCAGCAGCTTAGCGGCCGTTTTCACTGAAGCTTTCTTT. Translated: CASSLAAVFTEAFF.

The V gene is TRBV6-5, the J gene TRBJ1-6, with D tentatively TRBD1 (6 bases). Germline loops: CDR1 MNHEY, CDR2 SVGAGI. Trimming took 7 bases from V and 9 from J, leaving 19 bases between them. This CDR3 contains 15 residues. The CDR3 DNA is TGTGCCAGCACCCCCGAACAGGGCTGGGGTTCACCCCTCCACTTT. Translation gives CASTPEQGWGSPLHF.

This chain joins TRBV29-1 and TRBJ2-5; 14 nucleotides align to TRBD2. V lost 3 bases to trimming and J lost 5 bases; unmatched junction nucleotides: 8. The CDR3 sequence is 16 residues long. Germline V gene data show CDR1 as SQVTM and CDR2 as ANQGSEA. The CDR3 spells CSVDGTSGSYEETQYF. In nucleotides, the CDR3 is TGCAGCGTTGATGGGACTAGCGGGAGTTATGAGGAGACCCAGTACTTC. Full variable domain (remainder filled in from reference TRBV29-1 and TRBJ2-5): SAVISQKPSRDICQRGTSLTIQCQVDSQVTMMFWYRQQPGQSLTLIATANQGSEATYESGFVIDKFPISRPNLTFSTLTVSNMSPEDSSIYLCSVDGTSGSYEETQYFGPGTRLLVL.

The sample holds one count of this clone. The CDR3 coding sequence is TGTGCCAGCAGCTTAGGCGGGAGTGTGAGGGATGAGCAGTTCTTC. Amino acids: CASSLGGSVRDEQFF. This chain links TRBV11-3 with TRBJ2-1, with 7 bases matching TRBD2. Germline V gene sequence: CDR1 SGHNT, CDR2 YENEEA. V trimming: 1 base; J trimming: 8 bases; junction bases outside the gene matches: 8. The CDR3 has 15 amino acids.

The CDR3 spells CASSFDSGDRYF. CDR3 nucleotide sequence: TGCGCCAGCAGCTTTGATTCGGGGGACAGGTACTTC. The chain links TRBV5-1 to TRBJ2-5; a weak D match, TRBD1 (7 bases). The CDR3 is made up of 12 amino acids. Germline V lookup: CDR1 SGHRS, CDR2 YFSETQ. Trimming took 2 bases from V and 13 from J, leaving 15 bases between them.

The CDR3 bases are TGTGCCAGCAGTTCACTTAAACAGGGAGACTTTAACTATGGCTACACCTTC. Residues: CASSSLKQGDFNYGYTF. This chain joins TRBV28 and TRBJ1-2, with TRBD1 as a possible D gene (6 bases). The germline V gene encodes CDR1 MDHEN and CDR2 SYDVKM. The CDR3 length is 17 residues. Trimming removed 4 bases at V and 1 base at J, with 19 bases between.

The CDR3 DNA is TGTGCCACCAGTTCTCGGACAGCTACGAATGAGCAGTTCTTC. Translated, it gives CATSSRTATNEQFF. The genes are TRBV24-1 and TRBJ2-1; maybe TRBD1 (6 bases). V was trimmed by 6 bases and J by 7 bases, leaving 15 bases between them. The germline CDR1 and CDR2 sequences are KGHDR and SFDVKD. The CDR3 runs 14 residues.

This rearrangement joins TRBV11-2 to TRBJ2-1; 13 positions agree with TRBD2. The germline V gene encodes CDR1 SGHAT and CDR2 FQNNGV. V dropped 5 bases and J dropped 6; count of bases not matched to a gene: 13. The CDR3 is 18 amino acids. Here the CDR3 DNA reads TGTGCCAGCAGCCTCCGGACTAGCGGGAGAGAGTGGGCCAATGAGCAGTTCTTC. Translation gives CASSLRTSGREWANEQFF.

The CDR3 sequence is CASSDTGLSSYEQYF. The CDR3 DNA is TGTGCCAGCAGTGATACAGGGTTGTCCTCCTACGAGCAGTACTTC. V usage is TRBV6-1 and J usage is TRBJ2-7; a weak D match, TRBD1 (6 bases). Trimming took off 3 bases at V and 0 bases at J, with 12 bases between the two ends. Looked up from germline, CDR1 is MNHNS and CDR2 is SASEGT. The CDR3 is 15 residues long.

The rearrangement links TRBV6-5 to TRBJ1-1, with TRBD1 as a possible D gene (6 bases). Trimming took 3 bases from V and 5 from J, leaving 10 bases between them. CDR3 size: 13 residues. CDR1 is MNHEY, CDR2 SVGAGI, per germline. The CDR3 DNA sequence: TGTGCCAGCAGTTATGGGGGCGGGACTGAAGCTTTCTTT. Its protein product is CASSYGGGTEAFF.

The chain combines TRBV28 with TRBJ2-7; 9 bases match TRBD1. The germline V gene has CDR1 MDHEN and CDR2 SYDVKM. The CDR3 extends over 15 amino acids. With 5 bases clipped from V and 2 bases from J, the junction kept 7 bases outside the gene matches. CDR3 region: CASSETGTGTYEQYF. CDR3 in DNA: TGTGCCAGCAGTGAAACCGGGACAGGGACCTACGAGCAGTACTTC.

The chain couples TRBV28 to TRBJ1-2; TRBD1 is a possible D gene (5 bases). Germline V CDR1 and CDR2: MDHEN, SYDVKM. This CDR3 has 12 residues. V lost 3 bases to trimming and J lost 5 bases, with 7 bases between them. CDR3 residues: CASSLPGYGYTF. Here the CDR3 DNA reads TGTGCCAGCAGTTTGCCAGGGTATGGCTACACCTTC.

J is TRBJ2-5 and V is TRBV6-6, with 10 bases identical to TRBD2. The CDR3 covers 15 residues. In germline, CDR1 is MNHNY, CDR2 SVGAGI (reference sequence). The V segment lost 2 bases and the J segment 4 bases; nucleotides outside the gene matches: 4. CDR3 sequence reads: CASSYPSGSGETQYF. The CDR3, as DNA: TGTGCCAGCAGTTACCCTAGCGGGAGTGGAGAGACCCAGTACTTC.

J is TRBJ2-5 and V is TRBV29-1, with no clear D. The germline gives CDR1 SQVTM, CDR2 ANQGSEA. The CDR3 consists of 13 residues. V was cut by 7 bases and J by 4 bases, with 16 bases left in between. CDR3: CSAAAVLGETQYF. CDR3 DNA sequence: TGCAGCGCTGCGGCGGTTTTAGGAGAGACCCAGTACTTC. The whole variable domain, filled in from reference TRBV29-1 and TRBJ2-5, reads SAVISQKPSRDICQRGTSLTIQCQVDSQVTMMFWYRQQPGQSLTLIATANQGSEATYESGFVIDKFPISRPNLTFSTLTVSNMSPEDSSIYLCSAAAVLGETQYFGPGTRLLVL.

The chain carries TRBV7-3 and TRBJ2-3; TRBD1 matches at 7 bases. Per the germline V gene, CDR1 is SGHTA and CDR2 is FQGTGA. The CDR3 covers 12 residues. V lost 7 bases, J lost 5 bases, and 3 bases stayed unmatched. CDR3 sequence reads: CASKGAGDTQYF. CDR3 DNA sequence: TGTGCCAGCAAGGGGGCGGGAGATACGCAGTATTTT.

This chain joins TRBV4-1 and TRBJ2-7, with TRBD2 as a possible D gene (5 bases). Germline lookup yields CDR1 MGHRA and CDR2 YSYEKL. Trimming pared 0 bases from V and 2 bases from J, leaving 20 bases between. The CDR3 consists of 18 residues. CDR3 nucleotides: TGCGCCAGCAGCCAAGATAGGCCTCGGGGAACTAGGGCCTACGAGCAGTACTTC. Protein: CASSQDRPRGTRAYEQYF.

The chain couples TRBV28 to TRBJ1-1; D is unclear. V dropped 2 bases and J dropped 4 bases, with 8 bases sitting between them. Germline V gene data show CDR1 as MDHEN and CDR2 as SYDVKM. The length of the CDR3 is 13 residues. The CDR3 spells CASSLQAGTEAFF. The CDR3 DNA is TGTGCCAGCAGTTTACAAGCCGGCACTGAAGCTTTCTTT.

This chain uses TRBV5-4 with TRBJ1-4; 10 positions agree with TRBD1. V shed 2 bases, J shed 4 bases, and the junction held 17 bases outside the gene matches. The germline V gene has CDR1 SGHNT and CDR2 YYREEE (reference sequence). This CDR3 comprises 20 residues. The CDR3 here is CASSFFPPGQGGQYNEKLFF. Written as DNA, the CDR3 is TGTGCCAGCAGCTTCTTCCCCCCTGGACAGGGGGGCCAATATAATGAAAAACTGTTTTTT.